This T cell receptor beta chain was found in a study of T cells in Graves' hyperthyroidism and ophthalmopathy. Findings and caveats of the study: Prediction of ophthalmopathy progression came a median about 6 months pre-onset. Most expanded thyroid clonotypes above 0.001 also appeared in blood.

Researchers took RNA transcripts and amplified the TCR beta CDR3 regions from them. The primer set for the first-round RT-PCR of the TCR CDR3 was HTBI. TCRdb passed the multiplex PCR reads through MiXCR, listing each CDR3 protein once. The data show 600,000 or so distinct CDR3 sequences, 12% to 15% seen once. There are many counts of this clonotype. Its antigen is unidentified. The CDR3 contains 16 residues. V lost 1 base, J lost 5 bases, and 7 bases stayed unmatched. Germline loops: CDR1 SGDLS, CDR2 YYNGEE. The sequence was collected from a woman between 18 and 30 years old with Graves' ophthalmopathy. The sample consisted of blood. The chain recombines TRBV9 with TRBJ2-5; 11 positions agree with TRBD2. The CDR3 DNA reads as TGTGCCAGCAGCGTATCCTCATTAGCGGGAGGGGAGACCCAGTACTTC. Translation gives CASSVSSLAGGETQYF.